This T cell receptor (beta chain) was identified in a study of cytomegalovirus exposure and HLA in healthy donors. The PCR ran on 60 Vbeta and 13 Jbeta primers. Assay: immunoSEQ multiplex PCR; the TCRdb copy retains only in-frame clones and omits some. This repertoire shows fewer than 300,000 clones, roughly 90% found once; its top ten account for 3% to 4%. Germline V lookup: CDR1 MNHEY, CDR2 SMNVEV (reference sequence). The CDR3 length is 14 residues. The germline V and J ends were trimmed by 7 bases and 5 bases, with 14 bases remaining between them. Donors consisted of healthy bone marrow donors. This clone was seen just once.

Sequencing input: PBMCs. The chain has TRBV27 and TRBJ2-2, with D possibly TRBD1 on 6 matching bases. This clonotype was obtained from a man aged 40-49 years in good health and CMV-seropositive. CDR3 bases: TGTGCCAGCACCCGTAATGACAGGACCGGGGAGCTGTTTTTT. Its translation is CASTRNDRTGELFF.